Listed below are T cell receptor beta chains from one sample, sequenced in a study of CXCR3-negative and CXCR3-positive naive CD8 T cells. With the 5' RACE reads reprocessed, TCRdb shows one record per CDR3 protein and no DNA. The data show about 50,000 distinct CDR3 sequences, and the top ten clones hold roughly 0.6%. The sequencing sample was made of naive CXCR3+ CD8+ T cells from blood. The receptor source for this set is a human donor in good health. Some clones in this sample may be carry-over from other donors' samples. The CDR3 runs from the conserved cysteine through the conserved F or W.

CDR3aa: CASSVGAGGEAADLGVDEQYF; j_gene: TRBJ2-7; v_gene: TRBV7-2
CDR3aa: CASSDSSSGGGLDEQFF; j_gene: TRBJ2-1; v_gene: TRBV6-4
CDR3aa: CSVSRETEAFF; j_gene: TRBJ1-1; v_gene: TRBV29-1
CDR3aa: CASSLSAGVVTYEQYF; j_gene: TRBJ2-7; v_gene: TRBV5-1
CDR3aa: CASTAGGSYNEQFF; j_gene: TRBJ2-1; v_gene: TRBV11-1
CDR3aa: CSVDRGDGGEQFF; j_gene: TRBJ2-1; v_gene: TRBV29-1
CDR3aa: CASSHPTGINEQFF; j_gene: TRBJ2-1; v_gene: TRBV7-6
CDR3aa: CSASILAGPQFF; j_gene: TRBJ2-1; v_gene: TRBV20-1
CDR3aa: CASSPGDGGLVSQPQHF; j_gene: TRBJ1-5; v_gene: TRBV7-8
CDR3aa: CSVGGTNQPQHF; j_gene: TRBJ1-5; v_gene: TRBV29-1
CDR3aa: CASSEPQRLEGGHDTDTQYF; j_gene: TRBJ2-3; v_gene: TRBV2
CDR3aa: CASTGSYEQYF; j_gene: TRBJ2-7; v_gene: TRBV2
CDR3aa: CASSQVRGSNQPQHF; j_gene: TRBJ1-5; v_gene: TRBV4-3
CDR3aa: CASSTWTSGTTDTQYF; j_gene: TRBJ2-3; v_gene: TRBV9
CDR3aa: CSAKSYQGRGTEAFF; j_gene: TRBJ1-1; v_gene: TRBV20-1
CDR3aa: CSASGLPIPTDTQYF; j_gene: TRBJ2-3; v_gene: TRBV20-1
CDR3aa: CASIAGDTSTDTQYF; j_gene: TRBJ2-3; v_gene: TRBV5-4
CDR3aa: CASSYSGIGGYEPQHF; j_gene: TRBJ1-5; v_gene: TRBV6-5
CDR3aa: CASSQEGGTDTQYF; j_gene: TRBJ2-3; v_gene: TRBV14
CDR3aa: CASSQDPPAGTGKNIQYF; j_gene: TRBJ2-4; v_gene: TRBV4-3
CDR3aa: CASSPDRAYHGYTF; j_gene: TRBJ1-2; v_gene: TRBV7-6
CDR3aa: CASTQTLRGGAYNEQLF; j_gene: TRBJ2-1; v_gene: TRBV7-6
CDR3aa: CASSLGFVTEAFF; j_gene: TRBJ1-1; v_gene: TRBV6-2/TRBV6-3
CDR3aa: CASSLGESGYGYTF; j_gene: TRBJ1-2; v_gene: TRBV28
CDR3aa: CASRTTGGDEAFF; j_gene: TRBJ1-1; v_gene: TRBV5-1
CDR3aa: CASSLEQGVDEQYF; j_gene: TRBJ2-7; v_gene: TRBV5-8
CDR3aa: CASSLRRPAGGRMVDTQYF; j_gene: TRBJ2-3; v_gene: TRBV7-3
CDR3aa: CSVEDLTGGYTEAFF; j_gene: TRBJ1-1; v_gene: TRBV29-1
CDR3aa: CASSSREEEQYF; j_gene: TRBJ2-7; v_gene: TRBV5-4
CDR3aa: CASSLEDRTGRGYTF; j_gene: TRBJ1-2; v_gene: TRBV7-6
CDR3aa: CANSLTGLETQYF; j_gene: TRBJ2-5; v_gene: TRBV12-3/TRBV12-4
CDR3aa: CASSKEGQASNEQYF; j_gene: TRBJ2-7; v_gene: TRBV19
CDR3aa: CASSTQGAGEQFF; j_gene: TRBJ2-1; v_gene: TRBV19
CDR3aa: CASSQVYGGNTEAFF; j_gene: TRBJ1-1; v_gene: TRBV4-1
CDR3aa: CSVELWQGDTDAQYF; j_gene: TRBJ2-3; v_gene: TRBV29-1
CDR3aa: CASTDGQGVKLFF; j_gene: TRBJ1-4; v_gene: TRBV12-3/TRBV12-4
CDR3aa: CASSEAIGESGELFF; j_gene: TRBJ2-2; v_gene: TRBV6-1
CDR3aa: CASSVGLGIPTGANVLTF; j_gene: TRBJ2-6; v_gene: TRBV9
CDR3aa: CASSVGVRNEQFF; j_gene: TRBJ2-1; v_gene: TRBV9
CDR3aa: CASSPGRLLYSSYEQYF; j_gene: TRBJ2-7; v_gene: TRBV6-5
CDR3aa: CASSLMGGEAFF; j_gene: TRBJ1-1; v_gene: TRBV4-2
CDR3aa: CASSLLAGGTLSKNIQYF; j_gene: TRBJ2-4; v_gene: TRBV7-9
CDR3aa: CASREGRTSADTQYF; j_gene: TRBJ2-3; v_gene: TRBV7-3
CDR3aa: CASSSVTAGISYEQYF; j_gene: TRBJ2-7; v_gene: TRBV7-9
CDR3aa: CSVEDKGPGAYEQYF; j_gene: TRBJ2-7; v_gene: TRBV29-1
CDR3aa: CASSYRSGNTIYF; j_gene: TRBJ1-3; v_gene: TRBV28
CDR3aa: CASSLTGGREQYF; j_gene: TRBJ2-7; v_gene: TRBV28
CDR3aa: CASSSIGTYYGYTF; j_gene: TRBJ1-2; v_gene: TRBV7-2
CDR3aa: CASSDRGVNHGYTF; j_gene: TRBJ1-2; v_gene: TRBV7-9
CDR3aa: CASSPGYGYTF; j_gene: TRBJ1-2; v_gene: TRBV28
CDR3aa: CASSIPREVNTEAFF; j_gene: TRBJ1-1; v_gene: TRBV19
CDR3aa: CASSLAPRGNEQFF; j_gene: TRBJ2-1; v_gene: TRBV7-9
CDR3aa: CASSFILDVSSGNTIYF; j_gene: TRBJ1-3; v_gene: TRBV28
CDR3aa: CSVEKGNEQYF; j_gene: TRBJ2-7; v_gene: TRBV29-1
CDR3aa: CASRASGGPYTEQFF; j_gene: TRBJ2-1; v_gene: TRBV2
CDR3aa: CASSSPERGTDTQYF; j_gene: TRBJ2-3; v_gene: TRBV5-1
CDR3aa: CASSPYLAGGPKGYNEQFF; j_gene: TRBJ2-1; v_gene: TRBV7-6
CDR3aa: CASSFLYVDRGSEAFF; j_gene: TRBJ1-1; v_gene: TRBV27
CDR3aa: CASSAAGGTEAFF; j_gene: TRBJ1-1; v_gene: TRBV5-6
CDR3aa: CAISEVGASYEQYF; j_gene: TRBJ2-7; v_gene: TRBV10-3